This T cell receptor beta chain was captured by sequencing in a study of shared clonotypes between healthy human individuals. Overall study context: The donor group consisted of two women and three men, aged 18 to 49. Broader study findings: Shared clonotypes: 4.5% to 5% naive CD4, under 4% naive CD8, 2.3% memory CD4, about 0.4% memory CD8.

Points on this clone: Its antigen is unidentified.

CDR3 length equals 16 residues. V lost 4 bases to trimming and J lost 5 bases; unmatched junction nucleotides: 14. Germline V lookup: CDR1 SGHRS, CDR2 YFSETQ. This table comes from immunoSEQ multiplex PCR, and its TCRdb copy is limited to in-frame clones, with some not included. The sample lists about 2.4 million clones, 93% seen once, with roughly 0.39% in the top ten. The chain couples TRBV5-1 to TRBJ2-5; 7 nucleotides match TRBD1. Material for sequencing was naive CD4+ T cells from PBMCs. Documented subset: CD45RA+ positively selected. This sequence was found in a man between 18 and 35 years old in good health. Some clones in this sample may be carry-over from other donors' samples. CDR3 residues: CASSQGLTGTEETQYF. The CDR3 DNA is TGCGCCAGCAGCCAAGGCCTGACAGGGACGGAGGAGACCCAGTACTTC.